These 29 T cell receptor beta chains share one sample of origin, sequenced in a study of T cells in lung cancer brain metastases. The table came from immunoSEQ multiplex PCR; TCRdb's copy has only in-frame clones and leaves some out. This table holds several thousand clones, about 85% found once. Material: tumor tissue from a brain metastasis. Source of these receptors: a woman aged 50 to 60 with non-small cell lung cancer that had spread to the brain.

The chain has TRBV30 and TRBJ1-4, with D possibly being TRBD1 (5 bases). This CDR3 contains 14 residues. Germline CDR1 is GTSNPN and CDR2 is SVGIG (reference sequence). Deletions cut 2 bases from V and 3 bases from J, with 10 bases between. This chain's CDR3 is CAWSSRQSNEKLFF. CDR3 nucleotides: TGTGCCTGGAGTTCGAGACAGTCTAATGAAAAACTGTTTTTT.

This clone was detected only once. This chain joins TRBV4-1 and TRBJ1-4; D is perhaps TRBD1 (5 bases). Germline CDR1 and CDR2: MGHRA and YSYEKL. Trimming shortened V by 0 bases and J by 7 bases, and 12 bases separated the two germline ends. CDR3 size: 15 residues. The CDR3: CASSQDFRDGEKLFF. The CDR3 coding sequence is TGCGCCAGCAGCCAAGATTTCAGGGACGGTGAAAAACTGTTTTTT.

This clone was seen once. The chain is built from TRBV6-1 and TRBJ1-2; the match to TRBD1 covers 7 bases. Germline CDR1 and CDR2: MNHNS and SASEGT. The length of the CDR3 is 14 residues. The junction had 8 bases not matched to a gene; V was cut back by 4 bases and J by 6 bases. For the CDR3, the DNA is TGTGCCAGCAGTGCTAAACAGGGGAGCGATGGCTACACCTTC. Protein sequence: CASSAKQGSDGYTF.

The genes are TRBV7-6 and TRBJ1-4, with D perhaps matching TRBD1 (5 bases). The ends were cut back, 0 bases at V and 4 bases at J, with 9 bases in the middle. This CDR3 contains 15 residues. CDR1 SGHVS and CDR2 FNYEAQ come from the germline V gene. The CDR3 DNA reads TGTGCCAGCAGCTTAGCTGACAGCCTTAATGAAAAACTGTTTTTT. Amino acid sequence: CASSLADSLNEKLFF.

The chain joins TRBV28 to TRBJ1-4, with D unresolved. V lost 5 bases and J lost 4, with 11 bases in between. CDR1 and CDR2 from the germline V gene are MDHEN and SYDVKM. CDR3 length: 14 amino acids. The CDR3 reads CASSHRRNNEKLFF. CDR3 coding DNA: TGTGCCAGCAGTCACCGACGGAATAATGAAAAACTGTTTTTT.

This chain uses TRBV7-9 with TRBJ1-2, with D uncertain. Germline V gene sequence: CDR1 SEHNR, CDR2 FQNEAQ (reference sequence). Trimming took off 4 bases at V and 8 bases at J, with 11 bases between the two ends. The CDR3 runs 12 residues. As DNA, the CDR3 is TGTGCCAGCAGCTCCCTATCGGGAGGCTACACCTTC. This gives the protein CASSSLSGGYTF.

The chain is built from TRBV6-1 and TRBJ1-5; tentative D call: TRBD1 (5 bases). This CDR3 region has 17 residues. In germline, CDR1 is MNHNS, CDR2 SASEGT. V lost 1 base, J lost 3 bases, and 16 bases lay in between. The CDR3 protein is CASSEGHRGSHNQPQHF. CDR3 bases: TGTGCCAGCAGTGAAGGTCACCGGGGGAGCCACAATCAGCCCCAGCATTTT.

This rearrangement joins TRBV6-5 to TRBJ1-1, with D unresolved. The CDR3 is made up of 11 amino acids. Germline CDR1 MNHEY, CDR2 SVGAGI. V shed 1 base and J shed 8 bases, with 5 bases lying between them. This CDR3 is CASSYLREAFF. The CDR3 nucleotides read TGTGCCAGCAGTTACTTAAGGGAAGCTTTCTTT.

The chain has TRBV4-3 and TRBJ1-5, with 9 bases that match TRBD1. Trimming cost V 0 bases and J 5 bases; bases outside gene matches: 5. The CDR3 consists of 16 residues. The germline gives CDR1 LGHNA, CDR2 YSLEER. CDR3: CASSQDRGQGDQPQHF. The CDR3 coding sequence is TGCGCCAGCAGCCAAGATAGGGGACAGGGAGATCAGCCCCAGCATTTT.

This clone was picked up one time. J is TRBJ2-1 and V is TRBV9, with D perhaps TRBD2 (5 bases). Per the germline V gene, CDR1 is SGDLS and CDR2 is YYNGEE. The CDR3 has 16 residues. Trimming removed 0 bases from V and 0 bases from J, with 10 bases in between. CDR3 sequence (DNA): TGTGCCAGCAGCGTAGGCGGGCCGAGCTCCTACAATGAGCAGTTCTTC. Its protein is CASSVGGPSSYNEQFF.

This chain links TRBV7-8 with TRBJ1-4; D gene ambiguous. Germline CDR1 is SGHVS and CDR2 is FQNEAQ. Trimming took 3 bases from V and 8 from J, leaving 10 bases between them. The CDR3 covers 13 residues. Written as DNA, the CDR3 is TGTGCCAGCAGCTTGGGCCCGCCAGAAAAACTGTTTTTT. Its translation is CASSLGPPEKLFF.

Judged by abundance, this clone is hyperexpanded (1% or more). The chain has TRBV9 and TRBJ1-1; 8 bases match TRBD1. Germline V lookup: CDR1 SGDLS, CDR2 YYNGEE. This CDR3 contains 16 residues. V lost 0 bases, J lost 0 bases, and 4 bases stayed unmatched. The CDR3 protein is CASSVEVDRVNTEAFF. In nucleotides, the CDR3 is TGTGCCAGCAGCGTAGAAGTGGACAGGGTGAACACTGAAGCTTTCTTT.

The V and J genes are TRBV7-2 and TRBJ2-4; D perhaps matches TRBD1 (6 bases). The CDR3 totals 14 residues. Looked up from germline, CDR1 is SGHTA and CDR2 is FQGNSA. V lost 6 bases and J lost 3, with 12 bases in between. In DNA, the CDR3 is TGTGCCAGCAGAAAACAGGGTGACAAAAACATTCAGTACTTC. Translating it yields CASRKQGDKNIQYF.

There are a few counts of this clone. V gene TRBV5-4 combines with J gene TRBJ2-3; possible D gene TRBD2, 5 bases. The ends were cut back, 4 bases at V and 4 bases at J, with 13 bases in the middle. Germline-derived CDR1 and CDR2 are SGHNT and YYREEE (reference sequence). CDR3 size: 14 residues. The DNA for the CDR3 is TGTGCCAGCAGCCAGGACTCTCTCCCAGATACGCAGTATTTT. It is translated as CASSQDSLPDTQYF.

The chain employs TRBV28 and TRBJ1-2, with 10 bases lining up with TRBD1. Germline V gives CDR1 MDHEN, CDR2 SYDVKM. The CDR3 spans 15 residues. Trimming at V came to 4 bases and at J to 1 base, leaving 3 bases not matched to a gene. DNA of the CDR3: TGTGCCAGCAGTTCGGGACAGGGGATTAACTATGGCTACACCTTC. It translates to CASSSGQGINYGYTF.

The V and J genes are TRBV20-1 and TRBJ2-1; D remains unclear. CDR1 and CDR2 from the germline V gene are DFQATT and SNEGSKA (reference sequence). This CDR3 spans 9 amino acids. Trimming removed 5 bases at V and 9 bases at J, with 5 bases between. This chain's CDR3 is CSAGVEQFF. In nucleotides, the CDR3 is TGCAGTGCTGGGGTTGAGCAGTTCTTC.

In DNA, the CDR3 is TGCGCCAGCAGCTCAAATTCCGGGACAGGGAGTACGCAGTATTTT. Translation: CASSSNSGTGSTQYF. This rearrangement joins TRBV5-1 to TRBJ2-3, with 9 positions matching TRBD1. V was clipped by 3 bases and J by 8 bases; unmatched bases: 10. The CDR3 covers 15 residues. In germline, CDR1 is SGHRS, CDR2 YFSETQ.

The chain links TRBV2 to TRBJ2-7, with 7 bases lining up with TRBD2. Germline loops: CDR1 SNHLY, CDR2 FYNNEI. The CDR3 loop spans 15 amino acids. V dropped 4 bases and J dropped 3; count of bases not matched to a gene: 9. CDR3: CASSATGEGLYEQYF. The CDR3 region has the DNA TGTGCCAGCAGTGCGACGGGGGAGGGCCTCTACGAGCAGTACTTC.

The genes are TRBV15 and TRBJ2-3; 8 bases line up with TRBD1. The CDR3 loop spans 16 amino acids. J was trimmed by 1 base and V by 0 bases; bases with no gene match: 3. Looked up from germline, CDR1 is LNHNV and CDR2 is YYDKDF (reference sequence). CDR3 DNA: TGTGCCACCAGCAGAGATCAGGGGGCGGGCACAGATACGCAGTATTTT. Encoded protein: CATSRDQGAGTDTQYF. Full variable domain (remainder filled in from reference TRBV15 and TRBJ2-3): DAMVIQNPRYQVTQFGKPVTLSCSQTLNHNVMYWYQQKSSQAPKLLFHYYDKDFNNEADTPDNFQSRRPNTSFCFLDIRSPGLGDTAMYLCATSRDQGAGTDTQYFGPGTRLTVL.

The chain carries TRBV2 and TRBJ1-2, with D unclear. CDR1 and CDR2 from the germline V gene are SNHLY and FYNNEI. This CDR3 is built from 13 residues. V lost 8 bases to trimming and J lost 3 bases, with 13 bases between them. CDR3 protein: CASRRSEDYGYTF. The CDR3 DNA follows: TGTGCCAGCCGGAGGAGCGAAGACTATGGCTACACCTTC.

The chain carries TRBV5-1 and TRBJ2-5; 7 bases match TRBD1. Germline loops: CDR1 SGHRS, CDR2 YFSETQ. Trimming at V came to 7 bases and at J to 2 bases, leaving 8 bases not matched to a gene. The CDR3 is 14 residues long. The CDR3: CASSRDRMQETQYF. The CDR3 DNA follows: TGCGCCAGCTCCCGGGACAGAATGCAAGAGACCCAGTACTTC.

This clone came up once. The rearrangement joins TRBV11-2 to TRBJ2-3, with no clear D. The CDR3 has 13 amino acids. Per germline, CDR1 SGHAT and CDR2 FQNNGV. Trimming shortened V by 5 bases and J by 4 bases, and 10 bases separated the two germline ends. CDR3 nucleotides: TGTGCCAGCAGCCCCCCCAGTTCAGATACGCAGTATTTT. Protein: CASSPPSSDTQYF.

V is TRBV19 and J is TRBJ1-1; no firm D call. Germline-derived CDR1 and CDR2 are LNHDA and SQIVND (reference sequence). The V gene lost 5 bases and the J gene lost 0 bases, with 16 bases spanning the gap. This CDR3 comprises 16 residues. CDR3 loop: CASSSYQTYMNTEAFF. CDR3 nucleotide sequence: TGTGCCAGTAGTTCATACCAGACTTACATGAACACTGAAGCTTTCTTT. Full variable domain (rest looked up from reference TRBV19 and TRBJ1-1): DGGITQSPKYLFRKEGQNVTLSCEQNLNHDAMYWYRQDPGQGLRLIYYSQIVNDFQKGDIAEGYSVSREKKESFPLTVTSAQKNPTAFYLCASSSYQTYMNTEAFFGQGTRLTVV.

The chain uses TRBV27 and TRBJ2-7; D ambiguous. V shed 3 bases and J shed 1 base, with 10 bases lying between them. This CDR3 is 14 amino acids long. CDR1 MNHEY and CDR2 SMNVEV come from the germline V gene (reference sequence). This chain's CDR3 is CASSLSETSYEQYF. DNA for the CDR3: TGTGCCAGCAGTTTGAGCGAGACTTCCTACGAGCAGTACTTC.

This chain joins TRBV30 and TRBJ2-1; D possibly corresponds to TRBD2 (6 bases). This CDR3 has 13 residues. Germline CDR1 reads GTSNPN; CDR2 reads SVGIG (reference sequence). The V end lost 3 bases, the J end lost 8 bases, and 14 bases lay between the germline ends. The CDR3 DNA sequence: TGTGCCTGGAGCCGGGGGAGTAAGGATGAGCAGTTCTTC. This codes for CAWSRGSKDEQFF.

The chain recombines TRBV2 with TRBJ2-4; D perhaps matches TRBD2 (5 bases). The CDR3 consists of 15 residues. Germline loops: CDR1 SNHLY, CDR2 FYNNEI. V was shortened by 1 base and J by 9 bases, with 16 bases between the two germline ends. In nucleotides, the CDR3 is TGTGCCAGCAGTGAAGAGGTTGCGGGTGGACGCATTCAGTACTTC. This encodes CASSEEVAGGRIQYF.

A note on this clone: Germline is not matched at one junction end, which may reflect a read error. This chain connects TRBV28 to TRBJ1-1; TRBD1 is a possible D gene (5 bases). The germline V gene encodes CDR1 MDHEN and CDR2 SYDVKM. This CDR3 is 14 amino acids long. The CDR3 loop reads CANSAEEGRTEAFF. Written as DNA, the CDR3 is TGTGCCAACAGTGCGGAGGAGGGGAGGACTGAAGCTTTCTTT.

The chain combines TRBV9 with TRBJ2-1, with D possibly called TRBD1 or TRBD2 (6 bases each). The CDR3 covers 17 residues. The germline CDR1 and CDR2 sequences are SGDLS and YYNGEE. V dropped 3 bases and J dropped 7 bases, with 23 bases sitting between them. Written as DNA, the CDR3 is TGTGCCAGCAGCGAGGGGGGAATCAGAGACTACGGGAATGAGCAGTTCTTC. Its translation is CASSEGGIRDYGNEQFF.

The CDR3, as DNA: TGTGCCAGCAGTTACCCGGGACAAAACAATCAGCCCCAGCATTTT. It encodes CASSYPGQNNQPQHF. The genes are TRBV6-5 and TRBJ1-5, with D possibly matching TRBD1 (6 bases). Germline values: CDR1 MNHEY, CDR2 SVGAGI. This CDR3 contains 15 residues. V lost 2 bases and J lost 3, with 11 bases in between.